This TCR beta chain was observed in a study of blood T cell repertoires in COVID-19. Study in general: The study drew acute and convalescent COVID-19 samples from the United States, Italy and Spain. In each case, the material was cDNA or gDNA derived from T cells, B-cell-depleted T cells, or PBMCs.

Germline loops: CDR1 SGHAT, CDR2 FQNNGV. V lost 4 bases and J 5 bases, leaving 14 bases between the germline ends. The CDR3 has 14 amino acids. In the authors' workflow: By means of reference gene primer amplification, nucleated cell counts were estimated. Assay used: immunoSEQ multiplex PCR; TCRdb lists only in-frame clones, some missing. V and J calls and clone size are given by that table; D and trimming were obtained from the DNA. The sample lists roughly 110,000 clones; 70% to 90% were seen once. The sequencing input was peripheral blood. The V and J genes are TRBV11-2 and TRBJ1-2; D is uncertain. The sequence was collected from a woman between 50 and 59 years old with acute or convalescent COVID-19. CDR3 nucleotide sequence: TGTGCCAGCAGCTCGGTTAGAAATTGGTATGGCTACACCTTC. It translates to CASSSVRNWYGYTF.